The rows below give T cell receptor beta chains drawn from one sample of a study of T cells in Graves' hyperthyroidism and ophthalmopathy. TCRdb re-derived calls from the multiplex PCR reads in MiXCR, one entry per CDR3 protein. This sample has a few hundred thousand distinct CDR3 sequences, with roughly 15% found just once. Specimen: blood. These receptors all come from a woman aged 50 to 65 with Graves' hyperthyroidism that later progressed to Graves' ophthalmopathy. Each CDR3 is given with its conserved first and last residue. The D gene is left open where the match is weak. Rows may omit the clone size; those that give it use once, few, many or a size class.

cdr3_length	v_call	clone_size	d_call	j_call	cdr3_aa	cdr3_nt
16	TRBV18	many	-	TRBJ1-3	CASSSTRQGAGNTIYF	TGTGCCAGCTCATCAACTCGTCAGGGCGCCGGAAACACCATATATTTT
13	TRBV29-1	many	TRBD1	TRBJ1-1	CSVGTGPETEAFF	TGCAGCGTTGGGACAGGCCCAGAGACTGAAGCTTTCTTT
16	TRBV5-5	few	-	TRBJ1-5	CASSSRGPPSNQPQHF	TGTGCCAGCAGCTCTAGGGGACCCCCGAGCAATCAGCCCCAGCATTTT
15	TRBV7-3	-	-	TRBJ1-1	CASSSLGAGDTEAFF	TGTGCCAGCAGCTCCTTGGGGGCAGGCGACACTGAAGCTTTCTTT
13	TRBV30	many	-	TRBJ2-7	CAWTKASSYEQYF	TGTGCCTGGACGAAAGCGAGCTCCTACGAGCAGTACTTC
17	TRBV13	many	TRBD2	TRBJ2-5	CASSLATSGRALETQYF	TGTGCCAGCAGCTTAGCGACTAGCGGAAGAGCTTTGGAGACCCAGTACTTC
14	TRBV6-1	many	-	TRBJ1-4	CASNVHRWNEKLFF	TGTGCCAGCAACGTACACCGTTGGAATGAAAAACTGTTTTTT
14	TRBV24-1	many	-	TRBJ2-2	CATSDLRNTGELFF	TGTGCCACCAGTGACCTCAGAAACACCGGGGAGCTGTTTTTT
16	TRBV18	many	TRBD1	TRBJ2-7	CASSTPRTGGPYEQYF	TGTGCCAGCTCTACCCCCAGGACAGGGGGCCCCTACGAGCAGTACTTC
13	TRBV5-1	many	-	TRBJ2-1	CASSLGVVEEQFF	TGCGCCAGCAGCTTGGGTGTTGTCGAGGAGCAGTTCTTC
14	TRBV5-1	many	TRBD2	TRBJ2-5	CASSILGLQETQYF	TGCGCCAGCAGCATCCTGGGACTACAAGAGACCCAGTACTTC
15	TRBV5-1	few	-	TRBJ2-3	CASSSGGAFIDTQYF	TGCGCCAGCAGCTCTGGCGGAGCCTTTATAGATACGCAGTATTTT
19	TRBV28	-	TRBD1	TRBJ1-6	CASSFPADSPGQYNSPLHF	TGTGCCAGCAGTTTTCCAGCGGACAGCCCGGGACAGTATAATTCACCCCTCCACTTT
13	TRBV20-1	many	-	TRBJ1-2	CSARAQGNYGYTF	TGCAGTGCTAGGGCCCAGGGGAACTATGGCTACACCTTC
13	TRBV6-1	-	TRBD1	TRBJ2-1	CASIDRGDNEQFF	TGTGCCAGCATTGACAGGGGCGACAATGAGCAGTTCTTC
14	TRBV11-2	many	-	TRBJ2-1	CASSSLYTRNEQFF	TGTGCCAGCAGCTCCCTATATACGAGGAATGAGCAGTTCTTC